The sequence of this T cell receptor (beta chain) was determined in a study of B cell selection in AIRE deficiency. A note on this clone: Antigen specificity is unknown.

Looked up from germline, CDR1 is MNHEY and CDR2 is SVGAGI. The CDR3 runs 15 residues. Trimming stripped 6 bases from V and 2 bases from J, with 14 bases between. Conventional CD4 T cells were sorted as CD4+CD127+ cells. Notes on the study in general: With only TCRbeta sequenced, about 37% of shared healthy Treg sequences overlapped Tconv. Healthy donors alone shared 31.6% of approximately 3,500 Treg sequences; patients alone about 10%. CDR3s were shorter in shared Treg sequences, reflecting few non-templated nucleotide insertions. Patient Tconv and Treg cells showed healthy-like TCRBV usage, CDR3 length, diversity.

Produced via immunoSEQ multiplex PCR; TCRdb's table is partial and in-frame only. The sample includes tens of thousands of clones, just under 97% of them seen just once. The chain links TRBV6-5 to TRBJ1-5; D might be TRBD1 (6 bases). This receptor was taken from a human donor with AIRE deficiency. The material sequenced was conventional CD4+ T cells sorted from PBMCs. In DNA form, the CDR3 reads TGTGCCAGCAGCCGCGACAGGTGGGGCAATCAGCCCCAGCATTTT. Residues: CASSRDRWGNQPQHF.